Each of the 22 T cell receptor beta chains below was sequenced from the same sample in a study of blood T cell repertoires in COVID-19. This table comes from immunoSEQ multiplex PCR, and its TCRdb copy is limited to in-frame clones, with some not included. The sample contains 250,000 to 300,000 clones, over 80% of which appear only once. The source material was PBMCs or T cells enriched from blood (not recorded which). These receptors all stem from a human donor in a cohort exposed to, infected with or recovered from COVID-19 (not recorded which). The donor label of this sample is uncertain.

V gene TRBV30 combines with J gene TRBJ1-4, with a tentative D call TRBD1 (6 bases). This CDR3 spans 16 amino acids. V was trimmed by 1 base and J by 3 bases, leaving 15 bases between them. The germline V gene has CDR1 GTSNPN and CDR2 SVGIG (reference sequence). CDR3 loop: CAWSEIWDISNEKLFF. DNA for the CDR3: TGTGCCTGGAGTGAGATATGGGACATCTCTAATGAAAAACTGTTTTTT. Full variable domain (remainder filled in from reference TRBV30 and TRBJ1-4): SQTIHQWPATLVQPVGSPLSLECTVEGTSNPNLYWYRQAAGRGLQLLFYSVGIGQISSEVPQNLSASRPQDRQFILSSKKLLLSDSGFYLCAWSEIWDISNEKLFFGSGTQLSVL.

The chain couples TRBV11-1 to TRBJ2-7, with D perhaps TRBD2 (6 bases). The CDR3 sequence is 12 residues long. Germline CDR1 SGHAT, CDR2 FQDESV (reference sequence). Trimming shortened V by 7 bases and J by 6 bases, and 13 bases separated the two germline ends. The CDR3 DNA reads TGTGCCAGCACCCTAGTCGGGGGCGAGCAGTACTTC. Its protein product is CASTLVGGEQYF.

The V and J genes are TRBV29-1 and TRBJ2-5; no firm D call. Germline V gene lookup returns CDR1 SQVTM and CDR2 ANQGSEA. CDR3 length equals 10 residues. Trimming pared 6 bases from V and 2 bases from J, leaving 4 bases between. The CDR3 protein is CSVLQETQYF. In DNA form, the CDR3 reads TGCAGCGTCCTACAAGAGACCCAGTACTTC.

This rearrangement joins TRBV15 to TRBJ2-1, with 13 positions matching TRBD2. Germline-derived CDR1 and CDR2 are LNHNV and YYDKDF (reference sequence). The CDR3 length is 15 residues. With V trimmed by 0 bases and J by 9 bases, 2 bases remained unmatched. CDR3 bases: TGTGCCACCAGCAGAGAACTAGCGGGGGGGCCTGAGCAGTTCTTC. It encodes CATSRELAGGPEQFF.

This clone turned up a few times. This sequence joins TRBV27 and TRBJ1-6; 11 positions agree with TRBD1. CDR3 length: 17 residues. Germline loops: CDR1 MNHEY, CDR2 SMNVEV (reference sequence). V trimming: 5 bases; J trimming: 2 bases; junction bases outside the gene matches: 5. The CDR3 nucleotides read TGTGCCAGCAGTCCTCCGGGACAGGGGGCCTATAATTCACCCCTCCACTTT. This codes for CASSPPGQGAYNSPLHF.

The chain carries TRBV19 and TRBJ1-1; 7 nucleotides line up with TRBD1. Germline lookup yields CDR1 LNHDA and CDR2 SQIVND (reference sequence). J gave up 1 base and V 5 bases, and 7 bases lay outside the gene matches. This CDR3 is 15 amino acids long. CDR3 sequence: CASSPDRVENTEAFF. As DNA, the CDR3 is TGTGCCAGTAGTCCCGACAGGGTGGAGAACACTGAAGCTTTCTTT.

This clone was detected only once. The rearrangement joins TRBV10-1 to TRBJ1-5; 12 bases are shared with TRBD1. Germline-derived CDR1 and CDR2 are WNHNN and SYGVQD (reference sequence). V trimming: 1 base; J trimming: 4 bases; junction bases outside the gene matches: 8. CDR3 length: 18 residues. This CDR3 reads CASSELEPGQGANQPQHF. The CDR3 nucleotides are TGCGCCAGCAGTGAGTTAGAACCGGGACAGGGGGCGAATCAGCCCCAGCATTTT.

The CDR3: CASSIPMGGAGAPSNEQFF. The CDR3 nucleotides are TGTGCCAGTAGTATACCCATGGGAGGAGCGGGGGCCCCTAGCAATGAGCAGTTCTTC. The chain links TRBV19 to TRBJ2-1; 8 bases agree with TRBD2. The V gene end was trimmed by 2 bases and the J gene end by 6 bases; junction bases not matched to a gene: 18. The CDR3 covers 19 residues. Germline V CDR1 and CDR2: LNHDA, SQIVND (reference sequence).

The V call is TRBV2, the J call TRBJ1-1, with 8 bases lining up with TRBD1. The CDR3 totals 17 residues. V dropped 5 bases and J dropped 0; count of bases not matched to a gene: 11. Per germline, CDR1 SNHLY and CDR2 FYNNEI. The CDR3 coding sequence is TGTGCCAGCAGTAACGACAGGGGTTTGAGTGTGAACACTGAAGCTTTCTTT. It codes for CASSNDRGLSVNTEAFF. The full variable domain, completed using reference TRBV2 and TRBJ1-1, is EPEVTQTPSHQVTQMGQEVILRCVPISNHLYFYWYRQILGQKVEFLVSFYNNEISEKSEIFDDQFSVERPDGSNFTLKIRSTKLEDSAMYFCASSNDRGLSVNTEAFFGQGTRLTVV.

The J gene is TRBJ1-1, the V gene TRBV7-2; D is perhaps TRBD1 (5 bases). CDR1 and CDR2 (germline): SGHTA, FQGNSA. V gave up 4 bases and J gave up 4 bases, with 13 bases separating them. The CDR3 consists of 14 residues. The CDR3 bases are TGTGCCAGCAGCTCTTTCGGGGGGGGCACTGAAGCTTTCTTT. Its protein product is CASSSFGGGTEAFF.

The genes are TRBV18 and TRBJ2-5; D remains unclear. The V gene lost 2 bases and the J gene lost 7 bases, with 8 bases spanning the gap. Germline values: CDR1 KGHSH, CDR2 LQKENI. The length of the CDR3 is 12 residues. Written as DNA, the CDR3 is TGTGCCAGCTCACCAGACGGCGGGACCCAGTACTTC. Protein: CASSPDGGTQYF.

The V and J genes are TRBV7-9 and TRBJ2-3, with a weak D call TRBD2 (6 bases). Germline V gene lookup returns CDR1 SEHNR and CDR2 FQNEAQ (reference sequence). Trimming cost V 6 bases and J 2 bases, with 9 bases left between them. The CDR3 loop spans 13 amino acids. DNA of the CDR3: TGTGCCAGCAGGGGGGGTCACACAGATACGCAGTATTTT. Protein: CASRGGHTDTQYF.

This rearrangement joins TRBV24-1 to TRBJ2-7; D possibly corresponds to TRBD2 (6 bases). Trimming stripped 7 bases from V and 5 bases from J, with 14 bases between. The CDR3 covers 13 residues. The germline CDR1 and CDR2 sequences are KGHDR and SFDVKD. CDR3 DNA: TGTGCCACCAGCGGCGGGGCCGAAGACGAGCAGTACTTC. This sequence encodes CATSGGAEDEQYF.

The chain has TRBV3-1 (or the pseudogene TRBV3-2) and TRBJ1-1; D is unclear. Trimming stripped 1 base from V and 1 base from J, with 10 bases between. The length of the CDR3 is 15 residues. Germline V lookup: CDR1 LGHDT, CDR2 YNNKEL (reference sequence). The CDR3 DNA reads TGTGCCAGCAGCCAAGGGGCAGGTCAGAACACTGAAGCTTTCTTT. This sequence encodes CASSQGAGQNTEAFF.

The V gene is TRBV7-2, the J gene TRBJ2-3; 7 nucleotides align to TRBD2. The junction had 13 bases not matched to a gene; V was cut back by 5 bases and J by 5 bases. The CDR3 length is 16 residues. The germline gives CDR1 SGHTA, CDR2 FQGNSA. As DNA, the CDR3 is TGTGCCAGCAGCGGGCGACTAGCCGACCTCCGAGATACGCAGTATTTT. Translation gives CASSGRLADLRDTQYF.

The gene calls are TRBV28 and TRBJ1-4, with 7 bases aligning to TRBD1. CDR1 and CDR2 from the germline V gene are MDHEN and SYDVKM. Trimming cost V 3 bases and J 6 bases; bases outside gene matches: 4. The CDR3 has 14 residues. CDR3 residues: CASSFGTADEKLFF. The CDR3 bases are TGTGCCAGCAGTTTCGGGACAGCCGATGAAAAACTGTTTTTT.

V usage is TRBV5-4 and J usage is TRBJ2-1; D is undetermined. The CDR3 is 13 residues long. Trimming removed 4 bases at V and 3 bases at J, with 8 bases between. The V gene's germline CDR1 is SGHNT and CDR2 YYREEE (reference sequence). CDR3 residues: CASSPELYNEQFF. As DNA, the CDR3 is TGTGCCAGCAGCCCTGAGCTCTACAATGAGCAGTTCTTC. The full variable domain, its missing parts supplied by reference TRBV5-4 and TRBJ2-1, is ETGVTQSPTHLIKTRGQQVTLRCSSQSGHNTVSWYQQALGQGPQFIFQYYREEENGRGNFPPRFSGLQFPNYSSELNVNALELDDSALYLCASSPELYNEQFFGPGTRLTVL.

This chain joins TRBV29-1 and TRBJ1-1; D gene unclear. CDR1 and CDR2 (germline): SQVTM, ANQGSEA. This CDR3 is 15 amino acids long. V dropped 3 bases and J dropped 3 bases, with 17 bases sitting between them. The CDR3 bases are TGCAGCGTTGAGGCCTCGCTTCGGGAGGACACTGAAGCTTTCTTT. This encodes CSVEASLREDTEAFF.

The rearrangement links TRBV10-3 to TRBJ1-2; maybe TRBD1 (5 bases). The CDR3 is 14 amino acids. Trimming took off 10 bases at V and 0 bases at J, with 15 bases between the two ends. CDR1 is ENHRY, CDR2 SYGVKD, per germline. CDR3 sequence reads: CATHWTPANYGYTF. The CDR3 coding sequence is TGTGCCACCCATTGGACACCTGCTAACTATGGCTACACCTTC.

V and J are TRBV30 and TRBJ1-6; a weak D match, TRBD1 (6 bases). Between the trimmed V and J ends, which lost 4 bases and 3 bases, there was a span of 13 bases. Germline CDR1 is GTSNPN and CDR2 is SVGIG (reference sequence). CDR3 length: 15 residues. CDR3 DNA: TGTGCCTGGACGGGAGGGGGACACTATAATTCACCCCTCCACTTT. Its translation is CAWTGGGHYNSPLHF.

CDR3 in DNA: TGTGCCAGCAGCCAATCGAATAGTTATGGCTACACCTTC. Translating it yields CASSQSNSYGYTF. The chain uses TRBV3-1 (or the pseudogene TRBV3-2) and TRBJ1-2; D is unclear. Between the trimmed V and J ends, which lost 2 bases and 5 bases, there was a span of 9 bases. CDR1 and CDR2 (germline): LGHDT, YNNKEL (reference sequence). The length of the CDR3 is 13 residues.

The J gene is TRBJ2-5, the V gene TRBV24-1, with D possibly matching TRBD2 (6 bases). Trimming shortened V by 2 bases and J by 8 bases, and 8 bases separated the two germline ends. CDR1 is KGHDR and CDR2 is SFDVKD in the germline V gene. This CDR3 is 12 amino acids long. CDR3 sequence (DNA): TGTGCCACCAGTGATTCTGGGACTACCCAGTACTTC. Translation gives CATSDSGTTQYF.